The subject of this entry is one T cell receptor beta chain. Its antigen remains undetermined. The record has no base qualities; no much larger clone is one base away. The immunoSEQ Assay, which relies on bias-controlled multiplex PCR amplification of genomic DNA, was used to profile TCRbeta CDR3 regions. Per the authors' processing: To quantify the absolute abundance of each unique TCRbeta CDR3 region, the sequences were collapsed and filtered. Two models were used to test differential abundance: a binomial model (Fisher-equivalent) and a beta-binomial model that adds time-dependent variance fitted from healthy donors. Any clone with fewer than 5 combined templates was excluded, and a clone was called differentially abundant if its Benjamini-Hochberg FDR was below 0.01. Beta-binomial variance was modeled as a function of total template count across the two samples using the form v = (b*log(k)+a)^2. This immuneACCESS table, as held by TCRdb, lists in-frame sequences with V and J called but not all clones. Of the missing ones, under half trace to an unresolved V gene in checked studies; the others have no known cause. For V, J and clone size, that table is used; D and trimming come from the DNA. Recorded for this sample are roughly 75,000 clones; 90% of them occurred a single time. The ten largest clones represent under 3.5% of the sample.

These data come from a study of identifying expanded T cells in peripheral blood (dated by TCRdb to about 2019). About the study as a whole: Technical replicates were generated by sequencing separate aliquots of the same genomic DNA pool, and four replicates were compared pairwise. Overall study outcomes, separate from this receptor: It was expected by the authors that biological variance in healthy repertoires might increase further over much longer intervals, such as months to years. The binomial model flagged about 1.1 differentially abundant clones between technical replicates but around 16 over around 2 weeks and around 20 over four weeks. The beta-binomial model significantly reduced the number of clones called differentially abundant and the false-positive rate across all healthy-donor time intervals. Variance in clone template counts between approximately 2-week samples significantly increased with total template count across all healthy donors.

No immune events such as infections were documented for the healthy donors during the collection period. Time-dependent variance in a beta-binomial model of T-cell clone differential abundance was calibrated using healthy-donor blood repertoires as a training cohort. The training cohort was composed of some ten healthy donors, 3 female and 7 male. The donors were between roughly 29 and 70 years old, with an average age of around 42 years. Whole blood, obtained from a commercial supplier, was collected from each healthy donor at three time points spaced approximately two weeks apart. For immunosequencing, genomic DNA was extracted from whole blood that had not been sorted. V lost 4 bases and J lost 4 bases; the stretch between them is 14 bases long. From cysteine to phenylalanine, the CDR3 is 15 amino acids long. Only the CDR3 part of the read is kept: 45 bases, read in frame from the first base. CDR1 and CDR2, looked up from the germline V gene, are SGHTA and FQGNSA.

Specimen: blood. The chain couples TRBV7-2 to TRBJ2-1; the best D guess is TRBD2, with 5 bases matching. This TCR was recovered from a person aged 18 to 75 in good health. The CDR3 has the sequence CASSYFERTYNEQFF. The DNA is as follows: TGTGCCAGCAGCTATTTTGAGCGGACGTACAATGAGCAGTTCTTC.